Listed below are T cell receptor beta chains from one sample, sequenced in a study of shared clonotypes between healthy human individuals. The assay was immunoSEQ multiplex PCR, and TCRdb's table has in-frame clones only and misses some. The table shows roughly 2 million clones, with roughly 95% occurring only once. The sequenced sample was naive CD4+ T cells sorted from blood. The source of these receptors is a man younger than 35 in good health. CDR3s include the opening cysteine and the closing phenylalanine or tryptophan. A D gene is named only where the DNA matches it firmly. The size of a clone is reported for some rows only, either as once, few or many, or as a class for expanded clones.

v_call: TRBV6-5
j_call: TRBJ2-3
d_call: -
clone_size: -
cdr3_aa: CASSKDSTDTQYF
cdr3_nt: TGTGCCAGCAGTAAGGACAGCACAGATACGCAGTATTTT

v_call: TRBV15
j_call: TRBJ2-5
d_call: -
clone_size: once
cdr3_aa: CATSRAPPAGAQETQYF
cdr3_nt: TGTGCCACCAGCAGAGCCCCGCCCGCAGGGGCCCAAGAGACCCAGTACTTC

v_call: TRBV18
j_call: TRBJ2-2
d_call: TRBD2
clone_size: -
cdr3_aa: CASSPRGLASTGELFF
cdr3_nt: TGTGCCAGCTCACCAAGGGGACTAGCGTCGACCGGGGAGCTGTTTTTT

v_call: TRBV2
j_call: TRBJ1-4
d_call: -
clone_size: -
cdr3_aa: CASSRDRGEKLFF
cdr3_nt: TGTGCCAGCAGCCGCGATCGGGGTGAAAAACTGTTTTTT

v_call: TRBV27
j_call: TRBJ1-2
d_call: TRBD1
clone_size: -
cdr3_aa: CASRGQGYGYTF
cdr3_nt: TGTGCCAGCCGCGGACAGGGTTATGGCTACACCTTC

v_call: TRBV10-2
j_call: TRBJ2-2
d_call: TRBD1
clone_size: -
cdr3_aa: CAIRQGNTGELFF
cdr3_nt: TGCGCCATACGACAGGGGAACACCGGGGAGCTGTTTTTT

v_call: TRBV5-1
j_call: TRBJ1-5
d_call: TRBD1
clone_size: -
cdr3_aa: CASSLTGASNQPQHF
cdr3_nt: TGCGCCAGCAGCTTGACAGGGGCTAGCAATCAGCCCCAGCATTTT

v_call: TRBV10-2
j_call: TRBJ1-3
d_call: TRBD1
clone_size: -
cdr3_aa: CASSDEGRQGDYTIYF
cdr3_nt: TGCGCCAGCAGTGATGAGGGGCGGCAGGGGGACTACACCATATATTTT

v_call: TRBV6-1
j_call: TRBJ1-2
d_call: TRBD1
clone_size: -
cdr3_aa: CASRLRTGNYGYTF
cdr3_nt: TGTGCCAGCAGATTAAGGACAGGGAACTATGGCTACACCTTC

v_call: TRBV10-1
j_call: TRBJ1-4
d_call: -
clone_size: -
cdr3_aa: CASSKTGFGEKLFF
cdr3_nt: TGCGCCAGCAGTAAGACAGGCTTCGGGGAAAAACTGTTTTTT

v_call: TRBV6-1
j_call: TRBJ2-7
d_call: TRBD1
clone_size: -
cdr3_aa: CASRGGQGAWEQYF
cdr3_nt: TGTGCCAGCAGGGGAGGACAGGGGGCCTGGGAGCAGTACTTC

v_call: TRBV5-1
j_call: TRBJ2-3
d_call: TRBD2
clone_size: -
cdr3_aa: CASSPQGGSGGPRYTQYF
cdr3_nt: TGCGCCAGCAGCCCCCAGGGAGGTAGCGGGGGCCCGCGGTATACGCAGTATTTT

v_call: TRBV10-3
j_call: TRBJ2-1
d_call: -
clone_size: -
cdr3_aa: CAISATGNEQFF
cdr3_nt: TGTGCCATCAGTGCAACGGGTAATGAGCAGTTCTTC

v_call: TRBV9
j_call: TRBJ2-1
d_call: TRBD2
clone_size: -
cdr3_aa: CASSAGGTSGNLRVREQFF
cdr3_nt: TGTGCCAGCAGCGCGGGGGGAACTAGCGGAAACCTTAGGGTCCGTGAGCAGTTCTTC

v_call: TRBV19
j_call: TRBJ2-7
d_call: -
clone_size: -
cdr3_aa: CASSISQGKAYEQYF
cdr3_nt: TGTGCCAGTAGTATTAGCCAGGGAAAGGCCTACGAGCAGTACTTC

v_call: TRBV5-1
j_call: TRBJ2-7
d_call: TRBD1
clone_size: once
cdr3_aa: CASSPTGSSYEQYF
cdr3_nt: TGCGCCAGCAGCCCGACAGGGAGCTCCTACGAGCAGTACTTC

v_call: TRBV28
j_call: TRBJ1-2
d_call: -
clone_size: -
cdr3_aa: CASSLATSDGYTF
cdr3_nt: TGTGCCAGCAGTTTAGCGACGTCGGATGGCTACACCTTC

v_call: TRBV30
j_call: TRBJ2-7
d_call: TRBD2
clone_size: -
cdr3_aa: CAWSVPKPSGRAFHEQYF
cdr3_nt: TGTGCCTGGAGTGTACCGAAGCCTAGCGGGAGGGCCTTCCACGAGCAGTACTTC

v_call: TRBV6-6
j_call: TRBJ2-7
d_call: -
clone_size: -
cdr3_aa: CASSRGFEQYF
cdr3_nt: TGTGCCAGCAGTAGAGGGTTCGAGCAGTACTTC

v_call: TRBV7-2
j_call: TRBJ1-4
d_call: -
clone_size: once
cdr3_aa: CASTSRATNEKLFF
cdr3_nt: TGTGCCAGCACCTCCAGGGCAACTAATGAAAAACTGTTTTTT